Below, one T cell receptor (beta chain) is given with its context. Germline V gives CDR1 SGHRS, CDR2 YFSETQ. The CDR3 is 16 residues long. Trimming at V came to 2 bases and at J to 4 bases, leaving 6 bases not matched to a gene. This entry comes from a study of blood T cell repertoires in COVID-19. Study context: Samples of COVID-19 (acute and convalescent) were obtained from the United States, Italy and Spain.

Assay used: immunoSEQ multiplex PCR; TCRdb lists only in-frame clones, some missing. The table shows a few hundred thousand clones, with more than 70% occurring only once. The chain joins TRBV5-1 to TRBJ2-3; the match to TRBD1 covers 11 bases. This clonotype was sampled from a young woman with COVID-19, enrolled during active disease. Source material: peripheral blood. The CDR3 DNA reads TGCGCCAGCAGCTTAACGGGGACAGGGGGGGCAGATACGCAGTATTTT. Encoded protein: CASSLTGTGGADTQYF.